The rows below give T cell receptor beta chains drawn from one sample of a study of blood T cell repertoires in COVID-19. The table came from immunoSEQ multiplex PCR; TCRdb's copy has only in-frame clones and leaves some out. The table shows around 140,000 clones, with 87% occurring only once. Sequenced input: peripheral blood. The receptors come from an older man with acute or convalescent COVID-19. The CDR3 runs from the conserved cysteine through the conserved F or W. A D gene is named only where the DNA matches it firmly. Clone size is not always given. Where it is, it says once, few, many or a class for expanded clones.

- TRBJ2-7 TRBV3-1/TRBV3-2 - CASSQVPGKYEQYF TGTGCCAGCAGCCAAGTCCCAGGGAAATACGAGCAGTACTTC
- TRBJ1-2 TRBV21-1 - CASSVGVHSGGGYTF TGTGCCAGCAGCGTTGGGGTACACAGCGGGGGTGGCTACACCTTC
once TRBJ2-6 TRBV27 TRBD1 CASSKSGTGSGANVLTF TGTGCCAGCAGTAAATCCGGGACAGGGAGTGGGGCCAACGTCCTGACTTTC
- TRBJ2-5 TRBV4-1 - CASSQVGQQETQYF TGCGCCAGCAGCCAAGTGGGGCAGCAAGAGACCCAGTACTTC
few TRBJ2-1 TRBV19 TRBD2 CASSTGTTADEQFF TGTGCCAGTAGCACCGGGACTACGGCGGATGAGCAGTTCTTC
- TRBJ1-2 TRBV7-8 TRBD1 CASSTGQGAYGYTF TGTGCCAGCAGCACCGGACAGGGAGCCTATGGCTACACCTTC
once TRBJ1-4 TRBV29-1 - CSAQGGGVELFF TGCAGCGCCCAAGGCGGCGGGGTGGAACTGTTTTTT
- TRBJ2-2 TRBV4-2 - CASSQAGANTGELFF TGTGCCAGCAGCCAAGCGGGAGCGAACACCGGGGAGCTGTTTTTT
- TRBJ1-2 TRBV19 - CASSDGQYGYTF TGTGCCAGTAGTGATGGGCAGTATGGCTACACCTTC
- TRBJ2-7 TRBV4-1 - CASSQAGDSFSYEQYF TGCGCCAGCAGCCAAGCCGGAGACAGTTTCTCCTACGAGCAGTACTTC
- TRBJ1-5 TRBV28 - CASSRTPGNQPQHF TGTGCCAGCAGCCGTACACCCGGCAATCAGCCCCAGCATTTT
- TRBJ2-1 TRBV7-2 TRBD2 CASSLEGGSKGEQFF TGTGCCAGCAGCTTAGAGGGCGGGAGCAAGGGTGAGCAGTTCTTC
- TRBJ1-1 TRBV19 TRBD1 CASSPTGREAFF TGTGCCAGTAGTCCGACAGGGAGGGAAGCTTTCTTT
- TRBJ1-1 TRBV6-5 TRBD1 CASRQQGRTEAFF TGTGCCAGCAGACAACAGGGGAGGACTGAAGCTTTCTTT
- TRBJ1-1 TRBV10-3 - CAISDTTNTEAFF TGTGCCATCAGTGACACAACGAACACTGAAGCTTTCTTT
- TRBJ2-3 TRBV25-1 TRBD2 CASSGSGGAADTQYF TGTGCCAGCAGTGGTAGCGGGGGGGCGGCAGATACGCAGTATTTT
- TRBJ1-6 TRBV15 - CATSSTGDSPLHF TGTGCCACCAGCAGCACAGGAGATTCACCCCTCCACTTT
- TRBJ2-5 TRBV30 TRBD2 CAWRASGQETQYF TGTGCCTGGAGGGCTAGCGGACAAGAGACCCAGTACTTC
- TRBJ2-1 TRBV24-1 TRBD2 CATSGSGSMNEQFF TGTGCCACCAGTGGTAGCGGGAGTATGAATGAGCAGTTCTTC
- TRBJ2-5 TRBV9 TRBD2 CASSVASGASGTETQYF TGTGCCAGCAGCGTAGCATCGGGGGCTAGCGGGACGGAGACCCAGTACTTC
- TRBJ1-2 TRBV19 - CASMRGAGYGYTF TGTGCCAGCATGCGGGGGGCTGGCTATGGCTACACCTTC
- TRBJ1-4 TRBV9 TRBD1 CASTLGTGRNEKLFF TGTGCCAGCACCCTTGGGACAGGGAGAAATGAAAAACTGTTTTTT
- TRBJ1-1 TRBV2 - CASSEAGGNTEAFF TGTGCCAGCAGTGAAGCGGGAGGAAACACTGAAGCTTTCTTT
- TRBJ1-4 TRBV7-2 - CASSSGGGGEKLFF TGTGCCAGCAGCTCCGGTGGGGGAGGTGAAAAACTGTTTTTT
- TRBJ1-2 TRBV2 - CASSGWQGYGYTF TGTGCCAGCAGTGGTTGGCAGGGCTATGGCTACACCTTC
- TRBJ2-7 TRBV6-5 - CASTEDYSYEQYF TGTGCCAGCACCGAGGACTACTCCTACGAGCAGTACTTC
- TRBJ2-7 TRBV4-1 - CASSQESANGEQYF TGCGCCAGCAGCCAAGAATCTGCTAACGGGGAGCAGTACTTC
- TRBJ2-4 TRBV28 - CASSLSVPPNIQYF TGTGCCAGCAGTTTATCAGTGCCCCCAAACATTCAGTACTTC
- TRBJ2-1 TRBV30 - CAWIKQGGVYNEQFF TGTGCCTGGATAAAACAGGGGGGGGTCTACAATGAGCAGTTCTTC
once TRBJ2-5 TRBV11-2 - CASSLGVGRRGQETQYF TGTGCCAGCAGCTTAGGGGTTGGTAGGAGGGGCCAAGAGACCCAGTACTTC
- TRBJ2-2 TRBV19 - CASSRTDRRNGELFF TGTGCCAGCTCCCGGACCGACAGGAGAAACGGGGAGCTGTTTTTT
- TRBJ2-3 TRBV7-2 - CASSLARGVSTDTQYF TGTGCCAGCAGCTTAGCGCGCGGGGTTAGCACAGATACGCAGTATTTT
once TRBJ1-6 TRBV6-1 TRBD1 CASSELSGQGKIGSPLHF TGTGCCAGCAGTGAACTTTCGGGACAGGGAAAAATTGGGTCACCCCTCCACTTT
- TRBJ2-7 TRBV2 - CASKQQSTYEQYF TGTGCCAGCAAGCAACAGAGTACCTACGAGCAGTACTTC
- TRBJ2-1 TRBV7-2 - CASSLGHNTYNEQFF TGTGCCAGCAGCTTAGGACACAATACCTACAATGAGCAGTTCTTC
- TRBJ2-5 TRBV6-5 TRBD1 CASRWGQGLLETQYF TGTGCCAGCCGATGGGGACAGGGGCTTCTGGAGACCCAGTACTTC
- TRBJ2-1 TRBV30 TRBD2 CAWSGTSGRALLPREQFF TGTGCCTGGAGTGGGACTAGCGGGAGGGCCCTGTTGCCAAGGGAGCAGTTCTTC
- TRBJ2-1 TRBV10-2 - CASAQGGYYNEQFF TGCGCCAGCGCCCAGGGCGGCTACTACAATGAGCAGTTCTTC
- TRBJ1-5 TRBV5-8 TRBD1 CASSLGTGNSNQPQHF TGTGCCAGCAGCCTGGGGACAGGCAATAGCAATCAGCCCCAGCATTTT
- TRBJ2-1 TRBV9 TRBD2 CASSAQPSGSRDEQFF TGTGCCAGCAGCGCCCAACCCAGCGGGAGTCGAGATGAGCAGTTCTTC
- TRBJ2-7 TRBV18 TRBD2 CASSPAGGYEQYF TGTGCCAGCTCACCGGCGGGGGGGTACGAGCAGTACTTC
- TRBJ2-7 TRBV19 TRBD2 CASSILAGGFQEQYF TGTGCCAGTAGTATACTAGCGGGAGGTTTTCAGGAGCAGTACTTC